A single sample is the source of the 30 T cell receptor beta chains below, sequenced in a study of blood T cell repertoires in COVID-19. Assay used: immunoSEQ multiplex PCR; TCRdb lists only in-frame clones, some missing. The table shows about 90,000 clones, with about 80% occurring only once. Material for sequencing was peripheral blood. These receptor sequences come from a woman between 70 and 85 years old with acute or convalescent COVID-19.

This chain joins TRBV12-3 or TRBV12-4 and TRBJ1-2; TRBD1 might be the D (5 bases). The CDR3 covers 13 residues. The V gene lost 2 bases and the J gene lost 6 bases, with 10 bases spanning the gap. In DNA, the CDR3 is TGTGCCAGCAGTTTATTAAGGGGAAATGGCTACACCTTC. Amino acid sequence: CASSLLRGNGYTF.

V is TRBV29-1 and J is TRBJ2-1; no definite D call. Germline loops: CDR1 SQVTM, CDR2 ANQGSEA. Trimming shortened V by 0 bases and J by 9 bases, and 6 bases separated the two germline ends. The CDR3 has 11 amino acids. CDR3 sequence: CSVEDLGEQFF. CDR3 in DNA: TGCAGCGTTGAAGATCTAGGTGAGCAGTTCTTC.

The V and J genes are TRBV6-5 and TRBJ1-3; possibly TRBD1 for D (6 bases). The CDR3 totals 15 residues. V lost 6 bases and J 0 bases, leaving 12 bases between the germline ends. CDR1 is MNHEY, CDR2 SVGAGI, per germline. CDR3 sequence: CASRLGQTSGNTIYF. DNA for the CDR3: TGTGCCAGCAGATTGGGACAAACCTCTGGAAACACCATATATTTT.

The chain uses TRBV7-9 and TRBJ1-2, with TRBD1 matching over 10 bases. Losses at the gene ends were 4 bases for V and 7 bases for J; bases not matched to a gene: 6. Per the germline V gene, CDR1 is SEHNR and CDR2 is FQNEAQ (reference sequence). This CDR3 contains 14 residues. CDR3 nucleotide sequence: TGTGCCAGCAGCTCGACAGGGGGCGCGTTTGGCTACACCTTC. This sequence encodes CASSSTGGAFGYTF.

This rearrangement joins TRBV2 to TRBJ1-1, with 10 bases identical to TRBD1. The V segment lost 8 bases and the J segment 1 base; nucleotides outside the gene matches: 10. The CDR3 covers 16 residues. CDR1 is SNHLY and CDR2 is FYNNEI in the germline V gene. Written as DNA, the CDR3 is TGTGCCAGCCACCGGGACAGGGGACGTCGGAACACTGAAGCTTTCTTT. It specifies CASHRDRGRRNTEAFF.

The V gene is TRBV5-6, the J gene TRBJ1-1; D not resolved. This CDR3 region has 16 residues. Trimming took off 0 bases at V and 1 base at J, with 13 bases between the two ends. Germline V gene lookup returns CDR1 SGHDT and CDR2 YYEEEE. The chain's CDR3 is CASSLGGGPWNTEAFF. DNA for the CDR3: TGTGCCAGCAGCTTGGGAGGAGGGCCATGGAACACTGAAGCTTTCTTT. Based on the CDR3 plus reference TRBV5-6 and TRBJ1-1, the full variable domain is DAGVTQSPTHLIKTRGQQVTLRCSPKSGHDTVSWYQQALGQGPQFIFQYYEEEERQRGNFPDRFSGHQFPNYSSELNVNALLLGDSALYLCASSLGGGPWNTEAFFGQGTRLTVV.

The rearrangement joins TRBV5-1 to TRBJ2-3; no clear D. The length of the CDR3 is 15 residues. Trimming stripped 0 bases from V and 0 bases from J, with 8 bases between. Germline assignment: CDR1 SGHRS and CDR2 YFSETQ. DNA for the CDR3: TGCGCCAGCAGCTTGGCCTCGAGGAGCACAGATACGCAGTATTTT. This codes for CASSLASRSTDTQYF. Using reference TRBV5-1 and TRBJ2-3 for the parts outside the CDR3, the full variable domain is KAGVTQTPRYLIKTRGQQVTLSCSPISGHRSVSWYQQTPGQGLQFLFEYFSETQRNKGNFPGRFSGRQFSNSRSEMNVSTLELGDSALYLCASSLASRSTDTQYFGPGTRLTVL.

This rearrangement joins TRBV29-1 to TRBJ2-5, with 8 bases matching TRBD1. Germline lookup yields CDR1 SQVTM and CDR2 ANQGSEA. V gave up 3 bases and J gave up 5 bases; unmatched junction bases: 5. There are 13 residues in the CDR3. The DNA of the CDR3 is TGCAGCGTTGACAGGGGGCTCTTGGAGACCCAGTACTTC. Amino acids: CSVDRGLLETQYF.

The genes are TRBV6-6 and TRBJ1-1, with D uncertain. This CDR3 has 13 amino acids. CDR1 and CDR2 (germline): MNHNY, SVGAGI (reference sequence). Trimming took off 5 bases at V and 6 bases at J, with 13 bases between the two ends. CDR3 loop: CASSPQRGAEAFF. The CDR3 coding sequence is TGTGCCAGCAGTCCACAACGGGGAGCTGAAGCTTTCTTT.

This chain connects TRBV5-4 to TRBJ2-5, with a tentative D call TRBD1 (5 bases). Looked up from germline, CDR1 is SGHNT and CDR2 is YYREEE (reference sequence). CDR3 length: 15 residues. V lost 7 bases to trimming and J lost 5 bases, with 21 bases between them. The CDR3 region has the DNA TGTGCCAGCTCTCCAGGGCCGAGACCGCGGGAGACCCAGTACTTC. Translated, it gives CASSPGPRPRETQYF.

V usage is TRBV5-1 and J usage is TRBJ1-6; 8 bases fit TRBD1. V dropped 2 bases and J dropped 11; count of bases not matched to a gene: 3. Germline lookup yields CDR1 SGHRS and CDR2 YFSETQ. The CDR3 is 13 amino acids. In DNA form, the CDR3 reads TGCGCCAGCAGCTTCGGGACAGGAACACCCCTCCACTTT. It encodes CASSFGTGTPLHF. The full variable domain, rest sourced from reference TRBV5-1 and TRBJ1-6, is KAGVTQTPRYLIKTRGQQVTLSCSPISGHRSVSWYQQTPGQGLQFLFEYFSETQRNKGNFPGRFSGRQFSNSRSEMNVSTLELGDSALYLCASSFGTGTPLHFGNGTRLTVT.

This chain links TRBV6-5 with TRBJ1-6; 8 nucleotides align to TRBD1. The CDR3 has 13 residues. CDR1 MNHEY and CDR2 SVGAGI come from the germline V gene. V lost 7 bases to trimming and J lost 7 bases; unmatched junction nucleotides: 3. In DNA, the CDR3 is TGTGCCAGCACGGACAGGGTCAATTCACCCCTCCACTTT. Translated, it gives CASTDRVNSPLHF.

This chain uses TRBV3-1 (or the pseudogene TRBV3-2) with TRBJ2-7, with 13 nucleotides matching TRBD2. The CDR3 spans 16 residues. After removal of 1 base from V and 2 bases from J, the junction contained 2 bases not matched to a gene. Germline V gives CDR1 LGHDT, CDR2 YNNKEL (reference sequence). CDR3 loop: CASSQGLAGGAYEQYF. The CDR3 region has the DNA TGTGCCAGCAGCCAAGGACTAGCGGGGGGAGCCTACGAGCAGTACTTC.

The CDR3 spells CASSQGLAGDEQYF. CDR3 in DNA: TGTGCCAGCAGCCAAGGACTAGCGGGGGACGAGCAGTACTTC. The rearrangement joins TRBV4-2 to TRBJ2-7; 12 nucleotides line up with TRBD2. From germline, CDR1 is LGHNA and CDR2 YNFKEQ. V lost 1 base to trimming and J lost 5 bases; unmatched junction nucleotides: 0. CDR3 size: 14 residues.

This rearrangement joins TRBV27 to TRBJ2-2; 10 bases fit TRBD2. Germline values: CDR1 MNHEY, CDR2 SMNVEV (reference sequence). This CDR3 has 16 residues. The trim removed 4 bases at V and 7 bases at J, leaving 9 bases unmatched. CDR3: CASSSLRAGGHGELFF. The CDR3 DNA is TGTGCCAGCAGTTCCTTGAGAGCGGGGGGGCACGGGGAGCTGTTTTTT.

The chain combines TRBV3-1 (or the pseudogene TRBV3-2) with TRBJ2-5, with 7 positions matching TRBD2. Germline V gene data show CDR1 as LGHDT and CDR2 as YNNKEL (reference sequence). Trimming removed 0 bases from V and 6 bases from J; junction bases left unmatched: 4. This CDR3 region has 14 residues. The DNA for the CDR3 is TGTGCCAGCAGCCAAGACCACGGGGGGAAGACCCAGTACTTC. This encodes CASSQDHGGKTQYF.

CDR3 nucleotide sequence: TGTGCCAGCAGCGTGGAGGTGTTAGCGGCAACCGGGGAGCTGTTTTTT. Translating gives CASSVEVLAATGELFF. The chain employs TRBV9 and TRBJ2-2, with a tentative D call TRBD2 (6 bases). This CDR3 comprises 16 residues. Trimming cost V 2 bases and J 5 bases, with 16 bases left between them. Germline-derived CDR1 and CDR2 are SGDLS and YYNGEE.

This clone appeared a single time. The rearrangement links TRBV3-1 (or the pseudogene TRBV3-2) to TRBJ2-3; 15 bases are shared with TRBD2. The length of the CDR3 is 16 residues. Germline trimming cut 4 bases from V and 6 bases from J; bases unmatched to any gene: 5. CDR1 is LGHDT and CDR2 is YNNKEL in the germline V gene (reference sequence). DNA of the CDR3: TGTGCCAGCAGCCGGGGACTAGCGGGGGGCTCTGATACGCAGTATTTT. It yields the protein CASSRGLAGGSDTQYF.

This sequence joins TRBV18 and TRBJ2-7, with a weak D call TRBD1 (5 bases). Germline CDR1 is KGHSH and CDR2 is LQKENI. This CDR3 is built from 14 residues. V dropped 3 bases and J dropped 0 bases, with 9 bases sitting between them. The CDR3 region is CASSPTVTSYEQYF. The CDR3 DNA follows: TGTGCCAGCTCACCGACAGTCACCTCCTACGAGCAGTACTTC.

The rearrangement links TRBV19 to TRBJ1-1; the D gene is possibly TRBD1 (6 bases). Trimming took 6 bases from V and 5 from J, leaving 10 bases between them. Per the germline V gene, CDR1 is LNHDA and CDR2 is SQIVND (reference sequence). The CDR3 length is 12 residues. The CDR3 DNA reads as TGTGCCAGTAGACAGGGATTAACTGAAGCTTTCTTT. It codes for CASRQGLTEAFF. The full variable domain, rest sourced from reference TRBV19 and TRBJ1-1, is DGGITQSPKYLFRKEGQNVTLSCEQNLNHDAMYWYRQDPGQGLRLIYYSQIVNDFQKGDIAEGYSVSREKKESFPLTVTSAQKNPTAFYLCASRQGLTEAFFGQGTRLTVV.

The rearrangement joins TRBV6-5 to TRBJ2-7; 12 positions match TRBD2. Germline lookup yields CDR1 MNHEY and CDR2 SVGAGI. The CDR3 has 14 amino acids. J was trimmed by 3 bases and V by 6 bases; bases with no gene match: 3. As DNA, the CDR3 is TGTGCCAGCAGCCAGACTAGCGGGAGCTACGAGCAGTACTTC. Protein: CASSQTSGSYEQYF.

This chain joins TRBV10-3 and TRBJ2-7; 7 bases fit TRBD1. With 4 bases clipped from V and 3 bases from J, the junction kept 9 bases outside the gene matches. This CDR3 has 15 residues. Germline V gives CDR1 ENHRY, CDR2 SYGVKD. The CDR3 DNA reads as TGTGCCATCAGTGGACAGACAGGGAAATTCTACGAGCAGTACTTC. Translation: CAISGQTGKFYEQYF.

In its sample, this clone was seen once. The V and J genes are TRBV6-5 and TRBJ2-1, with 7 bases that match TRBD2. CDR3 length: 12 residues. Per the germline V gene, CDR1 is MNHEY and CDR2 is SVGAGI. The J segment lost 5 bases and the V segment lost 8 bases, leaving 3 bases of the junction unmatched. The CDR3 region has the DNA TGTGCCAGCGGGCGGGAGCACAATGAGCAGTTCTTC. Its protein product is CASGREHNEQFF.

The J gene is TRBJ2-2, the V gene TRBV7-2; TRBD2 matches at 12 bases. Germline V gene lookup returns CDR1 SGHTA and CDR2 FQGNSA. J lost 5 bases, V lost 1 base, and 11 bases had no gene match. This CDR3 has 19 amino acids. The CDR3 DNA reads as TGTGCCAGCAGCTTAGTTTTTCTAGCGGGGGGGTTGAAGACCGGGGAGCTGTTTTTT. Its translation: CASSLVFLAGGLKTGELFF.

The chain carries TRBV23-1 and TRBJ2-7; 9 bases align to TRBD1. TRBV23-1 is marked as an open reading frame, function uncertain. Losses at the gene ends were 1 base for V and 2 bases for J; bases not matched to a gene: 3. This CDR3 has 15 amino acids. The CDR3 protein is CASSQLTGGTYEQYF. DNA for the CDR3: TGCGCCAGCAGTCAATTGACAGGGGGGACCTACGAGCAGTACTTC.

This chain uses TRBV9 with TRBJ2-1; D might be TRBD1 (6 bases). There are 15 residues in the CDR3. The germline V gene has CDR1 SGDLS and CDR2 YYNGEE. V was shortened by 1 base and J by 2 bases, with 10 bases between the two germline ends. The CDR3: CASSVRQAPYNEQFF. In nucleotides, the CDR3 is TGTGCCAGCAGCGTAAGACAGGCTCCCTACAATGAGCAGTTCTTC.

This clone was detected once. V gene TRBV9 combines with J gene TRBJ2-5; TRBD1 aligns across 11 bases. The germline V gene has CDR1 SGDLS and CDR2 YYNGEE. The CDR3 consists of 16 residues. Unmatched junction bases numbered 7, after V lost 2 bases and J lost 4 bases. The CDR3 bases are TGTGCCAGCAGCGTGGACGGACAGGGGGCGCGAGAGACCCAGTACTTC. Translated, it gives CASSVDGQGARETQYF.

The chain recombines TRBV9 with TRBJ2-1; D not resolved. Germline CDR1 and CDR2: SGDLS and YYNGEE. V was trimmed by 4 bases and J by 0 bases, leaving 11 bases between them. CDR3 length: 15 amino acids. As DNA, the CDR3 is TGTGCCAGCAGCCCCTTCGGTAGCTCCTACAATGAGCAGTTCTTC. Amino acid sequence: CASSPFGSSYNEQFF.

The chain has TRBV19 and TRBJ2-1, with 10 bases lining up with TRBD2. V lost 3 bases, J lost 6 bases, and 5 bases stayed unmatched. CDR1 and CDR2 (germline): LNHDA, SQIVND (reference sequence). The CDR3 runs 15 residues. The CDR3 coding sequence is TGTGCCAGTAGTATCAAGGGACTAGCGTCCAATGAGCAGTTCTTC. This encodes CASSIKGLASNEQFF.

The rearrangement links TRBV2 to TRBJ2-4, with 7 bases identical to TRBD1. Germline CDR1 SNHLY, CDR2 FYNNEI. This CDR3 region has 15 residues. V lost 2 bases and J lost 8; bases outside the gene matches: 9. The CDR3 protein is CASSEQGGATDIQYF. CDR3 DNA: TGTGCCAGCAGTGAACAAGGGGGCGCGACGGACATTCAGTACTTC.